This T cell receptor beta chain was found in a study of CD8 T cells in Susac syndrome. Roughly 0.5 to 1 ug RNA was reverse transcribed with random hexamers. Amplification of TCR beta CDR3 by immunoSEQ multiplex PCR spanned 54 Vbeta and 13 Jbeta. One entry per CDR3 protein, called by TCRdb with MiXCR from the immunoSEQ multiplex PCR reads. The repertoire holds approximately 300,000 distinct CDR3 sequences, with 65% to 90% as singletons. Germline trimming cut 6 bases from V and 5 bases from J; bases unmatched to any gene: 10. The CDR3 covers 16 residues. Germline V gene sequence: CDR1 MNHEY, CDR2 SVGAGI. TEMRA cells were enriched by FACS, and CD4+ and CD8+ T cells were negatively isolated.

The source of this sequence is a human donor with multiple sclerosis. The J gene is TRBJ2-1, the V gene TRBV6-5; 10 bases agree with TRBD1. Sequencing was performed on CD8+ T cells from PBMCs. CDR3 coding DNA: TGTGCCAGCAGCTACCGACAGGGGGCCGGGAACAATGAGCAGTTCTTC. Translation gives CASSYRQGAGNNEQFF.